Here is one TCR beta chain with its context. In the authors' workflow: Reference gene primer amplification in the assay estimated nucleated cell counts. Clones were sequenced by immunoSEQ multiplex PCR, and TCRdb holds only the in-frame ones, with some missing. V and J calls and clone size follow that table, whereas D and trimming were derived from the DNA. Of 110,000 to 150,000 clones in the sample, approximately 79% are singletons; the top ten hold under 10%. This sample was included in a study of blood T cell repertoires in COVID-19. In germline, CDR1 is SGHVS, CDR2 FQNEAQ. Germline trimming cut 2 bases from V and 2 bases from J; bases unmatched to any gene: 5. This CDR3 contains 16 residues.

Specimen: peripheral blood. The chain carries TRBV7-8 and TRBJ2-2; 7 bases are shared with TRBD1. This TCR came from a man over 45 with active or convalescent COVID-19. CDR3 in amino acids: CASSLLGTVNTGELFF. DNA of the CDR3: TGTGCCAGCAGCTTACTGGGGACAGTTAACACCGGGGAGCTGTTTTTT.